Sequencing of this T cell receptor beta chain was carried out in a study of T cells in Graves' hyperthyroidism and ophthalmopathy. Researchers took RNA transcripts and amplified the TCR beta CDR3 regions from them. The HTBI primer set drove a first-round RT-PCR of the TCR CDR3. Each CDR3 protein is one row after TCRdb ran MiXCR on the multiplex PCR reads. The sample consists of about 290,000 distinct CDR3 sequences, over 15% of them appearing once. The CDR3 loop spans 15 amino acids. The V end lost 6 bases, the J end lost 4 bases, and 18 bases lay between the germline ends. The germline CDR1 and CDR2 sequences are MNHNS and SASEGT. Aged 18 to 65, the patients had hyperthyroidism that was newly diagnosed and had lasted under 2 months. Pregnant or lactating patients were excluded, as were those with uncontrolled infection or other autoimmune disease. The diagnostic basis comprised clinical symptoms, serum thyroxine and TRAb, thyroid ultrasound and orbital computed tomography. Using more than 7.5 ml of fresh peripheral blood, PBMCs were prepared.

This chain links TRBV6-1 with TRBJ1-2; D is uncertain. Sequencing was carried out using blood. This sequence was found in a man aged 30 to 45 with Graves' hyperthyroidism. CDR3: CASSPFLSASYGYTF. The CDR3 DNA reads TGTGCCAGCAGCCCTTTTTTGAGTGCGAGCTATGGCTACACCTTC.